This TCR beta chain stems from a study of T cell responses to AZD1222 COVID-19 vaccine. Study at large: Analyses pooled second doses at about 4 or about 12 weeks. Points from the study as a whole: Just a handful of AZD1222 recipients were seropositive at baseline. CD4 TCRs associated with vaccination spanned spike, dominating at 160-218 and 743-854.

Concerning this clone: Antigen specificity is unknown.

Sequencing was performed with immunoSEQ multiplex PCR; in TCRdb, only in-frame clones are kept and a portion is missing. The repertoire holds about 150,000 clones, with approximately 88% as singletons. V dropped 5 bases and J dropped 4 bases, with 14 bases sitting between them. Germline-derived CDR1 and CDR2 are SEHNR and FQNEAQ (reference sequence). This CDR3 region has 15 residues. The TCR sequence derives from an adult in good health. The chain uses TRBV7-9 and TRBJ2-2; possible D gene TRBD1, 5 bases. This material consisted of peripheral blood, taken on day 0 of AZD1222 vaccination. The CDR3 reads CASSQPGHPTGELFF. Written as DNA, the CDR3 is TGTGCCAGCAGCCAACCCGGACACCCCACCGGGGAGCTGTTTTTT.